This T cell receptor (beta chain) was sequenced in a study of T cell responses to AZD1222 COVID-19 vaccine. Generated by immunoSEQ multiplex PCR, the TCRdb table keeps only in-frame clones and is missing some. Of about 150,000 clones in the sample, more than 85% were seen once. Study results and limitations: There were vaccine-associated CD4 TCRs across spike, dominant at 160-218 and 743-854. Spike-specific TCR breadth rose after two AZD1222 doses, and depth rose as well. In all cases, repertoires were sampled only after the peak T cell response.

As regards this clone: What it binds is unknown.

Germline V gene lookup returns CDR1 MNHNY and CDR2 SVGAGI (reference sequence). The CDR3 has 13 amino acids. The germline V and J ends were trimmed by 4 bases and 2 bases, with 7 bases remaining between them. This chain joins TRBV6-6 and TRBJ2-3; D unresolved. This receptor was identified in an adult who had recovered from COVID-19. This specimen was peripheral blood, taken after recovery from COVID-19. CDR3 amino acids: CASSLRATDTQYF. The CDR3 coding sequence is TGTGCCAGCAGTTTACGGGCCACAGATACGCAGTATTTT.